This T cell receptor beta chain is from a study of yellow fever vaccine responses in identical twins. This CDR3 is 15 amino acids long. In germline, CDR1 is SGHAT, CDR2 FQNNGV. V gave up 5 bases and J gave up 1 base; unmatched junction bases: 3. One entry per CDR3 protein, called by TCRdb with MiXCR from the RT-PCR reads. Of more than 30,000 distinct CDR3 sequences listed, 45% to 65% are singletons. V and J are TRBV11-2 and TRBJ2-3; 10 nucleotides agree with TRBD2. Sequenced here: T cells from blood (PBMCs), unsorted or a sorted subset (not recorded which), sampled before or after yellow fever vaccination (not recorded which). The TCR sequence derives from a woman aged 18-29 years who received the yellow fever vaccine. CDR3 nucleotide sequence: TGTGCCAGCAGCCTCGGGACTAGCGGCACAGATACGCAGTATTTT. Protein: CASSLGTSGTDTQYF.